This TCR beta chain appears in the sequencing data of a study of blood T cell repertoires in COVID-19. Across the study: COVID-19 samples, acute and convalescent, were from the United States, Italy and Spain. T cells, B-cell-depleted T cells, or PBMCs provided the cDNA or gDNA that served as material.

In Seattle, patients joined the study during active infection and were tracked longitudinally. In the source study's methods: How many nucleated cells were present was estimated from reference gene primer amplification. Generated by immunoSEQ multiplex PCR, the TCRdb table keeps only in-frame clones and is missing some. V and J calls and clone size are given by that table; D and trimming were obtained from the DNA. The sample has approximately 99,000 clones, roughly 88% seen once. The CDR3 is made up of 18 amino acids. Germline lookup yields CDR1 SGHNT and CDR2 YYREEE (reference sequence). Trimming removed 5 bases at V and 0 bases at J, with 20 bases between.

The sequencing input was peripheral blood. The chain links TRBV5-4 to TRBJ2-2, with D perhaps matching TRBD2 (7 bases). The source of this sequence is a man in his forties or fifties with COVID-19, enrolled during active disease. CDR3 nucleotide sequence: TGTGCCAGCAGAGCAGAAGGGGGGGCGCGACCGAACACCGGGGAGCTGTTTTTT. This gives the protein CASRAEGGARPNTGELFF.